This entry describes one T cell receptor (beta chain). Sequencing used immunoSEQ multiplex PCR; TCRdb keeps in-frame clones, though not all of them. This table holds around 100,000 clones, about 89% found once. These data are taken from a study of blood T cell repertoires in COVID-19. V lost 0 bases and J lost 2, with 7 bases in between. The CDR3 totals 14 residues. Germline V gene lookup returns CDR1 LNHNV and CDR2 YYDKDF (reference sequence). This chain joins TRBV15 and TRBJ1-1; possibly TRBD1 for D (6 bases). Material: peripheral blood. The sequence was obtained from a man aged 40-49 years with acute or convalescent COVID-19. This CDR3 reads CATSRDGGNTEAFF. The CDR3 DNA sequence: TGTGCCACCAGCAGAGATGGGGGCAACACTGAAGCTTTCTTT.